The 29 T cell receptor beta chains in this list originate from one sample, sequenced in a study of CXCR3-negative and CXCR3-positive naive CD8 T cells. The method, 5' RACE with UMI labels, was used to prepare the TRB cDNA libraries. TCRdb re-called the 5' RACE reads, yielding one record per CDR3 amino acid sequence without DNA. Its table records 70,000 to 100,000 distinct CDR3 sequences. What was sequenced was naive CXCR3- CD8+ T cells from blood. The subset here: CD45RO-CCR7+CD27+CD95- naive CD8+ T cells lacking CXCR3 (TNR3-). The receptors derive from a human donor in good health. Some clones in this sample may be carry-over from other donors' samples.

The chain uses TRBV28 and TRBJ2-3; absent DNA, TCRdb's TRBD2 call cannot be checked. The V gene's germline CDR1 is MDHEN and CDR2 SYDVKM. The CDR3 has 15 amino acids. The CDR3 loop reads CASGDLRDATDTQYF. Looking up the rest from reference TRBV28 and TRBJ2-3 gives the full variable domain: DVKVTQSSRYLVKRTGEKVFLECVQDMDHENMFWYRQDPGLGLRLIYFSYDVKMKEKGDIPEGYSVSREKKERFSLILESASTNQTSMYLCASGDLRDATDTQYFGPGTRLTVL.

The chain employs TRBV7-2 and TRBJ2-5; TCRdb's D gene call, TRBD1, goes unchecked for lack of DNA. The CDR3 is 14 residues long. Per germline, CDR1 SGHTA and CDR2 FQGNSA. The CDR3 protein is CASSLGTAQETQYF.

This chain connects TRBV3-1 to TRBJ2-1; TCRdb's assignment of TRBD2 cannot be checked, as there is no DNA. The germline V gene encodes CDR1 LGHDT and CDR2 YNNKEL (reference sequence). The CDR3 is made up of 17 amino acids. The CDR3 is CASSQGTSGSVHNEQFF.

The chain recombines TRBV29-1 with TRBJ2-3; TCRdb picks TRBD1, but there is no DNA to check that call. CDR3 length equals 16 residues. Germline V gives CDR1 SQVTM, CDR2 ANQGSEA. The CDR3 region is CSVEGTGAYSTDTQYF.

J is TRBJ1-1 and V is TRBV11-2; the TCRdb D gene call, TRBD1, has no DNA to confirm it. The CDR3 spans 15 residues. Germline V lookup: CDR1 SGHAT, CDR2 FQNNGV. This CDR3 reads CASSLVRQLNTEAFF. Together with reference TRBV11-2 and TRBJ1-1, the CDR3 gives the full variable domain: EAGVAQSPRYKIIEKRQSVAFWCNPISGHATLYWYQQILGQGPKLLIQFQNNGVVDDSQLPKDRFSAERLKGVDSTLKIQPAKLEDSAVYLCASSLVRQLNTEAFFGQGTRLTVV.

V usage is TRBV10-3 and J usage is TRBJ2-5; TCRdb outputs TRBD2, but without DNA this stays unchecked. Germline CDR1 ENHRY, CDR2 SYGVKD. This CDR3 is 16 amino acids long. CDR3: CAISEGSGAHQETQYF.

The chain recombines TRBV20-1 with TRBJ2-7; the TCRdb D gene call, TRBD1, has no DNA to confirm it. The CDR3 is 13 residues long. Germline-derived CDR1 and CDR2 are DFQATT and SNEGSKA (reference sequence). This CDR3 is CSARDLLGGEQYF.

V and J are TRBV7-2 and TRBJ2-1; the TCRdb D gene call, TRBD1, has no DNA to confirm it. Germline V lookup: CDR1 SGHTA, CDR2 FQGNSA. The CDR3 sequence is 16 residues long. CDR3 loop: CASRAGTGRSYNEQFF.

The chain links TRBV29-1 to TRBJ2-2; lacking DNA, the TRBD2 call made by TCRdb goes unchecked. The CDR3 is made up of 14 amino acids. Germline CDR1 SQVTM, CDR2 ANQGSEA. CDR3: CSVLAGVNTGELFF.

The chain combines TRBV6-5 with TRBJ1-6; TCRdb picks TRBD1, but there is no DNA to check that call. This CDR3 contains 15 residues. Germline CDR1 MNHEY, CDR2 SVGAGI. This CDR3 reads CASSQTGNYNSPLHF.

The gene calls are TRBV7-9 and TRBJ2-5; TCRdb lists TRBD1, though no DNA is available to test this call. The CDR3 length is 16 residues. CDR1 SEHNR and CDR2 FQNEAQ come from the germline V gene (reference sequence). CDR3 sequence: CASSLPRGGDQETQYF.

The chain joins TRBV28 to TRBJ2-6; TCRdb names TRBD1, which stays unverified in the absence of DNA. Germline CDR1 and CDR2: MDHEN and SYDVKM. The CDR3 is made up of 14 amino acids. The CDR3 loop reads CASSRGAGANVLTF.

This chain uses TRBV7-9 with TRBJ1-4. This CDR3 region has 14 residues. Germline CDR1 reads SEHNR; CDR2 reads FQNEAQ (reference sequence). This CDR3 reads CASSLVAGPGKLFF.

The genes are TRBV6-2 or TRBV6-3 and TRBJ1-1; TCRdb indicates TRBD1, and absent DNA this call remains unverified. This CDR3 comprises 18 residues. The germline gives CDR1 MNHEY, CDR2 SVGEGT. CDR3 amino acids: CASSFGTLLHSLNTEAFF.

The chain combines TRBV20-1 with TRBJ2-7; TCRdb gives TRBD1 as the D gene, but with no DNA this cannot be confirmed. The CDR3 totals 13 residues. Germline V gene data show CDR1 as DFQATT and CDR2 as SNEGSKA (reference sequence). The CDR3 loop reads CSASHTGDGEQYF.

This rearrangement joins TRBV12-2 to TRBJ1-5; TCRdb lists TRBD1, though no DNA is available to test this call. TRBV12-2 is annotated as a pseudogene. This CDR3 comprises 17 residues. The CDR3 sequence is CASRRCPGRVRRAPQHF.

This CDR3 is CASSMRSGGQRFSYEQYF. This sequence joins TRBV19 and TRBJ2-7; lacking DNA, the TRBD1 call made by TCRdb goes unchecked. Germline V lookup: CDR1 LNHDA, CDR2 SQIVND (reference sequence). CDR3 length: 18 amino acids.

The chain employs TRBV6-2 or TRBV6-3 and TRBJ2-7. CDR1 is MNHEY and CDR2 is SVGEGT in the germline V gene. The CDR3 length is 14 residues. The CDR3 spells CASSYYGSSYEQYF.

V is TRBV28 and J is TRBJ2-7; TCRdb picks TRBD1, but there is no DNA to check that call. From germline, CDR1 is MDHEN and CDR2 SYDVKM. There are 17 residues in the CDR3. CDR3 sequence reads: CASSLFGTPDGGNEQYF.

The chain is built from TRBV19 and TRBJ1-5; TCRdb's D call of TRBD1 is untestable without DNA. Germline CDR1 and CDR2: LNHDA and SQIVND (reference sequence). The CDR3 loop spans 14 amino acids. The CDR3 region is CASRFQGSNQPQHF.

This sequence joins TRBV5-1 and TRBJ2-7; TCRdb picks TRBD1, but there is no DNA to check that call. This CDR3 contains 16 residues. In germline, CDR1 is SGHRS, CDR2 YFSETQ. The CDR3: CASSRRRGPQTYEQYF.

The V and J genes are TRBV29-1 and TRBJ2-5; with no DNA, the TCRdb D assignment of TRBD1 cannot be verified. The CDR3 is 15 residues long. Germline V CDR1 and CDR2: SQVTM, ANQGSEA. CDR3 protein: CSVDTGGVYQETQYF.

The chain is built from TRBV9 and TRBJ2-2. This CDR3 is built from 13 residues. Germline V gives CDR1 SGDLS, CDR2 YYNGEE. CDR3 loop: CASSAVNTGELFF.

V usage is TRBV6-5 and J usage is TRBJ2-7; the D gene TCRdb calls, TRBD1, cannot be checked with no DNA. CDR3 length: 14 amino acids. In germline, CDR1 is MNHEY, CDR2 SVGAGI. This CDR3 reads CASSLQGTTYEQYF.

V gene TRBV29-1 combines with J gene TRBJ2-4. This CDR3 is built from 14 residues. Germline CDR1 is SQVTM and CDR2 is ANQGSEA. CDR3 sequence: CSVEDHLAKNIQYF.

This CDR3 is CASSLFSTDTQYF. The chain uses TRBV7-8 and TRBJ2-3. The CDR3 runs to 13 residues. The V gene's germline CDR1 is SGHVS and CDR2 FQNEAQ. The whole variable domain, remainder taken from reference TRBV7-8 and TRBJ2-3, is GAGVSQSPRYKVAKRGQDVALRCDPISGHVSLFWYQQALGQGPEFLTYFQNEAQLDKSGLPSDRFFAERPEGSVSTLKIQRTQQEDSAVYLCASSLFSTDTQYFGPGTRLTVL.

The chain has TRBV11-3 and TRBJ2-1; the D call from TCRdb, TRBD1, cannot be confirmed without DNA. Germline V gives CDR1 SGHNT, CDR2 YENEEA. The CDR3 loop spans 17 amino acids. The CDR3 loop is CASSYPSPDLSYNEQFF.

CDR3 residues: CASSHSRGGWPNSPLHF. J is TRBJ1-6 and V is TRBV7-2. Germline CDR1 SGHTA, CDR2 FQGNSA. The CDR3 covers 17 residues. The variable domain in full, completed from reference TRBV7-2 and TRBJ1-6, reads GAGVSQSPSNKVTEKGKDVELRCDPISGHTALYWYRQSLGQGLEFLIYFQGNSAPDKSGLPSDRFSAERTGGSVSTLTIQRTQQEDSAVYLCASSHSRGGWPNSPLHFGNGTRLTVT.

This CDR3 is CASSQDRSGYSYNEQFF. The chain is built from TRBV4-3 and TRBJ2-1; TCRdb outputs TRBD1, but without DNA this stays unchecked. The germline CDR1 and CDR2 sequences are LGHNA and YSLEER. The CDR3 sequence is 17 residues long.